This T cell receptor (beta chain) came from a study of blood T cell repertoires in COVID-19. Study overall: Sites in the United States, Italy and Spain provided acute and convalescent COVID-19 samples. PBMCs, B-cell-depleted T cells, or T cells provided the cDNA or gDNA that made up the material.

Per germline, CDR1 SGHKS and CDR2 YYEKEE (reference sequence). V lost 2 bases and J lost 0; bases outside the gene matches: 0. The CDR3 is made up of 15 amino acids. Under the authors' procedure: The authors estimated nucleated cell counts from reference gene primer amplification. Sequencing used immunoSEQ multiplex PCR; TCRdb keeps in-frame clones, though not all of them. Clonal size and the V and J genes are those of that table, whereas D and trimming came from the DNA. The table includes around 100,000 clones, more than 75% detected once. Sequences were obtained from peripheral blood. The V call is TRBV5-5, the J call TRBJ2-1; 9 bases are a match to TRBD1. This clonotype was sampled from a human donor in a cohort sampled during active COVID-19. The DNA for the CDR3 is TGTGCCAGCAGCTTACAGGGGGCCTCCTACAATGAGCAGTTCTTC. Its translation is CASSLQGASYNEQFF.